A single sample gave rise to the 13 T cell receptor beta chains below, sequenced in a study of early T cells in non-severe SARS-CoV-2 infection. TCRdb processed the 5' RACE reads anew with MiXCR; each CDR3 protein has one entry. The repertoire holds approximately 35,000 distinct CDR3 sequences, with roughly 5.7% as singletons. Sequenced: whole blood. These receptors were taken from an adult who was a healthcare worker with PCR-confirmed SARS-CoV-2 infection or an uninfected control (not recorded which).

This clonotype was picked up many times. J is TRBJ2-2 and V is TRBV7-3; 8 positions agree with TRBD2. The CDR3 runs to 15 residues. Germline CDR1 and CDR2: SGHTA and FQGTGA. V lost 5 bases, J lost 9 bases, and 11 bases stayed unmatched. CDR3 loop: CASSLGLAGTRELFF. The CDR3 nucleotides read TGTGCCAGCAGCCTGGGGCTAGCGGGTACCCGGGAGCTGTTTTTT.

This clonotype has at least ten counts. The J gene is TRBJ2-5, the V gene TRBV12-3 or TRBV12-4, with 7 bases that match TRBD1. The CDR3 is 13 residues long. V lost 6 bases and J lost 3; bases outside the gene matches: 4. CDR3 DNA: TGTGCCAGCAGAACCGGGACAGAAGAGACCCAGTACTTC. Its translation: CASRTGTEETQYF.

In this sample, this clonotype turned up many times. The chain is built from TRBV10-1 and TRBJ2-1; D gene unclear. From germline, CDR1 is WNHNN and CDR2 SYGVQD (reference sequence). Trimming stripped 0 bases from V and 0 bases from J, with 9 bases between. The CDR3 runs 16 residues. In DNA, the CDR3 is TGCGCCAGCAGTGAGTCAGGCCTCAGCTCCTACAATGAGCAGTTCTTC. As protein: CASSESGLSSYNEQFF.

The chain combines TRBV6-2 or TRBV6-3 with TRBJ2-3; 11 bases line up with TRBD1. J was trimmed by 4 bases and V by 2 bases; bases with no gene match: 5. CDR3 length: 16 residues. The germline CDR1 and CDR2 sequences are MNHEY and SVGEGT. The CDR3 region has the DNA TGTGCCAGCAGTTACCTGGACAGGGGGCCCGCAGATACGCAGTATTTT. It encodes CASSYLDRGPADTQYF.

CDR3 amino acids: CASSPDWGNTGELFF. CDR3 nucleotides: TGTGCCAGCAGCCCGGACTGGGGGAACACCGGGGAGCTGTTTTTT. The gene calls are TRBV3-1 and TRBJ2-2; D may be TRBD2 (5 bases). Looked up from germline, CDR1 is LGHDT and CDR2 is YNNKEL (reference sequence). This CDR3 is built from 15 residues. V was cut by 4 bases and J by 1 base, with 10 bases left in between.

This clonotype was seen repeatedly, ten times or more. The V call is TRBV20-1, the J call TRBJ1-5; 7 nucleotides line up with TRBD1. CDR3 length equals 18 residues. Trimming at V came to 3 bases and at J to 2 bases, leaving 16 bases not matched to a gene. CDR1 and CDR2 from the germline V gene are DFQATT and SNEGSKA (reference sequence). The CDR3 DNA reads as TGCAGTGCTAGGGAAAGGTACAGGGGATCATGGGGCAATCAGCCCCAGCATTTT. The encoded protein is CSARERYRGSWGNQPQHF.

A few counts support this clonotype. The rearrangement links TRBV7-8 to TRBJ2-5; D call uncertain. V was trimmed by 3 bases and J by 4 bases, leaving 15 bases between them. Germline values: CDR1 SGHVS, CDR2 FQNEAQ. The CDR3 contains 15 residues. The CDR3 coding sequence is TGTGCCAGCAGCTTCCAGGCGACCCGGAGAGAGACCCAGTACTTC. Amino acids: CASSFQATRRETQYF.

This clonotype appeared many times. The gene calls are TRBV23-1 and TRBJ2-3; TRBD2 might be the D (6 bases). TRBV23-1 is filed as an ORF, its function uncertain. V dropped 1 base and J dropped 5 bases, with 19 bases sitting between them. This CDR3 has 17 amino acids. In DNA, the CDR3 is TGCGCCAGCAGTCAATGTTGGAGGGTTGGTCGAGGAGATACGCAGTATTTT. The encoded protein is CASSQCWRVGRGDTQYF.

The chain joins TRBV27 to TRBJ2-7, with D perhaps TRBD1 or TRBD2 (5 bases each). V was cut by 7 bases and J by 0 bases, with 19 bases left in between. Germline V gene lookup returns CDR1 MNHEY and CDR2 SMNVEV (reference sequence). The CDR3 totals 16 residues. Here the CDR3 DNA reads TGTGCCAGCAAATTCTCCCCTCGGGGCAGCTCCTACGAGCAGTACTTC. This encodes CASKFSPRGSSYEQYF.

This clonotype was observed a few times. The chain uses TRBV28 and TRBJ2-7, with D maybe TRBD1 (5 bases). The germline V gene encodes CDR1 MDHEN and CDR2 SYDVKM. This CDR3 comprises 15 residues. Trimming removed 3 bases at V and 2 bases at J, with 14 bases between. CDR3 amino acids: CASSLAPPGTYEQYV. In DNA, the CDR3 is TGTGCCAGCAGTTTGGCGCCCCCAGGGACCTACGAGCAGTACGTC.

The gene calls are TRBV9 and TRBJ2-1, with D uncertain. The V gene's germline CDR1 is SGDLS and CDR2 YYNGEE. The CDR3 extends over 13 amino acids. V lost 4 bases and J lost 4, with 9 bases in between. In nucleotides, the CDR3 is TGTGCCAGCAGCCCGATTGGTTACAATGAGCAGTTCTTC. Residues: CASSPIGYNEQFF. Using reference TRBV9 and TRBJ2-1 for the parts outside the CDR3, the full variable domain is DSGVTQTPKHLITATGQRVTLRCSPRSGDLSVYWYQQSLDQGLQFLIQYYNGEERAKGNILERFSAQQFPDLHSELNLSSLELGDSALYFCASSPIGYNEQFFGPGTRLTVL.

The chain has TRBV29-1 and TRBJ1-4, with D maybe TRBD1 (5 bases). Germline V gene lookup returns CDR1 SQVTM and CDR2 ANQGSEA. Trimming stripped 7 bases from V and 8 bases from J, with 8 bases between. The CDR3 has 10 residues. The CDR3 coding sequence is TGCAGCGCAGGGAGCGAAAAACTGTTTTTT. Its translation is CSAGSEKLFF. Drawing the rest from reference TRBV29-1 and TRBJ1-4, the complete variable domain is SAVISQKPSRDICQRGTSLTIQCQVDSQVTMMFWYRQQPGQSLTLIATANQGSEATYESGFVIDKFPISRPNLTFSTLTVSNMSPEDSSIYLCSAGSEKLFFGSGTQLSVL.

This clonotype was recorded at least ten times. The chain joins TRBV13 to TRBJ2-1; 10 positions match TRBD2. The CDR3 spans 17 residues. After removal of 4 bases from V and 4 bases from J, the junction contained 10 bases not matched to a gene. Germline V lookup: CDR1 PRHDT, CDR2 FYEKMQ (reference sequence). CDR3 sequence (DNA): TGTGCCAGCAGCTCCTCAGCGGGAGGGCCGGGATACAATGAGCAGTTCTTC. Its protein is CASSSSAGGPGYNEQFF.